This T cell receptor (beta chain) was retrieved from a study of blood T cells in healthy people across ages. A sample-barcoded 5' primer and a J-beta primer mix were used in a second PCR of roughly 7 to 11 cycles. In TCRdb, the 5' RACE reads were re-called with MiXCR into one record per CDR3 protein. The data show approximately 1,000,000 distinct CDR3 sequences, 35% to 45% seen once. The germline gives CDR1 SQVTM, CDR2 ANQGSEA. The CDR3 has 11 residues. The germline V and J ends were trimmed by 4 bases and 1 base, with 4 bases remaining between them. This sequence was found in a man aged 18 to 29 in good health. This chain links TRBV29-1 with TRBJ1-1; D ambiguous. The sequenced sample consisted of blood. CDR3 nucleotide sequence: TGCAGCGTTGCGAGGAACACTGAAGCTTTCTTT. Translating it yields CSVARNTEAFF.